A single sample gave rise to the 9 T cell receptor beta chains below, sequenced in a study of OX40 agonist ivuxolimab in advanced cancers. TCRdb's copy holds only in-frame clones and misses some; the assay was immunoSEQ multiplex PCR. The sample carries about 60,000 clones, about 89% recorded once. The source material was CD4+ or CD8+ T cells sorted from blood, sampled in a trial of the OX40 agonist ivuxolimab. These TCRs come from an adult with an advanced solid tumor such as melanoma, head and neck, liver or kidney cancer.

The rearrangement uses TRBV5-1 and TRBJ2-3; D gene unclear. V was cut by 2 bases and J by 2 bases, with 9 bases left in between. CDR3 size: 14 residues. From germline, CDR1 is SGHRS and CDR2 YFSETQ. CDR3 nucleotide sequence: TGCGCCAGCAGCTTAAGCAGGTACACAGATACGCAGTATTTT. Protein: CASSLSRYTDTQYF.

Concerning this clone: At one end the junction does not follow the germline gene, possibly because of a read error. This chain connects TRBV6-6 to TRBJ2-2; D is possibly TRBD2 (6 bases). From germline, CDR1 is MNHNY and CDR2 SVGAGI (reference sequence). The length of the CDR3 is 14 residues. This chain's CDR3 is CASTYSGGAGELFF. Written as DNA, the CDR3 is TGTGCCAGCACTTACTCGGGCGGGGCCGGGGAGCTGTTTTTT.

The chain carries TRBV6-1 and TRBJ2-1, with a possible D match to TRBD1 (6 bases). Trimming cost V 5 bases and J 4 bases, with 15 bases left between them. There are 15 residues in the CDR3. Germline CDR1 is MNHNS and CDR2 is SASEGT. Here the CDR3 DNA reads TGTGCCAGCAGTATAACACAGGGAACATACAATGAGCAGTTCTTC. Amino acids: CASSITQGTYNEQFF.

The chain employs TRBV7-2 and TRBJ1-4, with 11 nucleotides matching TRBD1. The junction had 9 bases not matched to a gene; V was cut back by 6 bases and J by 6 bases. Germline V gene sequence: CDR1 SGHTA, CDR2 FQGNSA. The CDR3 loop spans 16 amino acids. DNA for the CDR3: TGTGCCAGCAGGGACCCGGGACAGGGGGGGGATGAAAAACTGTTTTTT. Its translation is CASRDPGQGGDEKLFF.

The chain links TRBV11-3 to TRBJ2-5; D may be TRBD2 (5 bases). This CDR3 has 13 amino acids. From germline, CDR1 is SGHNT and CDR2 YENEEA. V was shortened by 1 base and J by 5 bases, with 8 bases between the two germline ends. The CDR3 spells CASSLGGKETQYF. The DNA for the CDR3 is TGTGCCAGCAGCTTAGGAGGGAAGGAGACCCAGTACTTC.

V is TRBV5-4 and J is TRBJ2-3, with 9 bases identical to TRBD2. V gave up 1 base and J gave up 0 bases; unmatched junction bases: 0. Germline assignment: CDR1 SGHNT and CDR2 YYREEE (reference sequence). The CDR3 has 15 residues. The CDR3 region is CASSLTSGSTDTQYF. The CDR3 region has the DNA TGTGCCAGCAGCTTGACTAGCGGGAGCACAGATACGCAGTATTTT.

The chain is built from TRBV5-6 and TRBJ2-7, with TRBD1 matching 9 bases. V lost 5 bases to trimming and J lost 6 bases; unmatched junction nucleotides: 9. Germline V lookup: CDR1 SGHDT, CDR2 YYEEEE. The CDR3 contains 14 residues. CDR3 protein: CASRPGTGFGEQYF. CDR3 nucleotides: TGTGCCAGCAGACCCGGGACAGGGTTTGGCGAGCAGTACTTC.

The V and J genes are TRBV5-6 and TRBJ2-3; D gene uncertain. CDR3 length: 13 residues. From germline, CDR1 is SGHDT and CDR2 YYEEEE. Trimming stripped 4 bases from V and 3 bases from J, with 9 bases between. The CDR3 bases are TGTGCCAGCAGCCCCGATCGTACAGATACGCAGTATTTT. Translated, it gives CASSPDRTDTQYF.

This clone appeared once. The chain uses TRBV6-6 and TRBJ2-7; D unresolved. This CDR3 is 13 amino acids long. Trimming cost V 5 bases and J 3 bases, with 11 bases left between them. Germline V gives CDR1 MNHNY, CDR2 SVGAGI (reference sequence). Here the CDR3 reads CASSRTPGYEQYF. Here the CDR3 DNA reads TGTGCCAGCAGTAGAACCCCGGGCTACGAGCAGTACTTC.